The 13 T cell receptor beta chains presented below share a single source sample, sequenced in a study of T-cell memory formation after mild COVID-19. MiXCR, applied by TCRdb to the 5' RACE reads, yields one record per CDR3 protein. The sample holds more than 85,000 distinct CDR3 sequences, more than 9.5% seen once. Sequencing was performed on PBMCs or a T cell subset sorted from them (not recorded which). The origin of the receptors is a man younger than 35 who had mild COVID-19 (a few samples of this study predate the infection). Cell type and time point are not known.

This clonotype turned up a few times. The V gene is TRBV27, the J gene TRBJ1-2; TRBD1 matches 10 bases. Germline CDR1 reads MNHEY; CDR2 reads SMNVEV (reference sequence). V gave up 1 base and J gave up 6 bases; unmatched junction bases: 11. The CDR3 extends over 17 amino acids. The CDR3, as DNA: TGTGCCAGCAGTTTATTAGCCCGACAGGGGGCGCGGGATGGCTACACCTTC. This codes for CASSLLARQGARDGYTF.

The chain is built from TRBV6-2 or TRBV6-3 and TRBJ2-7; D gene uncertain. The V gene's germline CDR1 is MNHEY and CDR2 SVGEGT. The V and J ends lost 6 bases and 3 bases respectively, with 12 bases between them. This CDR3 region has 13 residues. The CDR3 reads CASRIQEGYEQYV. The CDR3 coding sequence is TGTGCCAGCAGGATACAAGAAGGCTACGAGCAGTACGTC.

This clonotype showed up many times. V is TRBV7-2 and J is TRBJ2-1; D unclear. Germline loops: CDR1 SGHTA, CDR2 FQGNSA. The CDR3 extends over 11 amino acids. V was clipped by 5 bases and J by 13 bases, with 12 bases between them. Written as DNA, the CDR3 is TGTGCCAGCAGCCTCCGGAACCCACAGTTCTTC. It yields the protein CASSLRNPQFF.

This clonotype was recorded at least ten times. The rearrangement uses TRBV20-1 and TRBJ1-6; 9 bases are a match to TRBD1. This CDR3 region has 15 residues. V lost 5 bases to trimming and J lost 10 bases; unmatched junction nucleotides: 12. Germline V gives CDR1 DFQATT, CDR2 SNEGSKA (reference sequence). DNA for the CDR3: TGCAGTGCTGGTCCGGGACAGGGTGAATACTCACCCCTCCACTTT. This gives the protein CSAGPGQGEYSPLHF.

Only a few counts were recorded for this clonotype. This chain links TRBV20-1 with TRBJ2-7; D gene uncertain. V gave up 0 bases and J gave up 3 bases, with 12 bases separating them. CDR1 and CDR2 from the germline V gene are DFQATT and SNEGSKA (reference sequence). The CDR3 is 14 residues long. The CDR3: CSARDIRQNYEQYF. The CDR3 coding sequence is TGCAGTGCTAGAGATATAAGGCAGAACTACGAGCAGTACTTC.

Many counts were recorded for this clonotype. The genes are TRBV4-3 and TRBJ2-1; D could derive from TRBD1 or TRBD2 (5 bases each). This CDR3 spans 15 amino acids. CDR1 and CDR2 from the germline V gene are LGHNA and YSLEER. Trimming pared 8 bases from V and 0 bases from J, leaving 14 bases between. The CDR3 DNA reads as TGCGCCAGCGGAGAGGGGACGAGCTCCTACAATGAGCAGTTCTTC. Protein: CASGEGTSSYNEQFF.

This clonotype was found many times. The chain recombines TRBV5-6 with TRBJ2-1, with 9 nucleotides matching TRBD2. The CDR3 contains 14 residues. Per the germline V gene, CDR1 is SGHDT and CDR2 is YYEEEE. Germline trimming cut 2 bases from V and 8 bases from J; bases unmatched to any gene: 5. The CDR3 sequence: CASSLVAGVHEQFF. The DNA for the CDR3 is TGTGCCAGCAGCTTAGTAGCGGGGGTACATGAGCAGTTCTTC. The full variable domain, rest sourced from reference TRBV5-6 and TRBJ2-1, is DAGVTQSPTHLIKTRGQQVTLRCSPKSGHDTVSWYQQALGQGPQFIFQYYEEEERQRGNFPDRFSGHQFPNYSSELNVNALLLGDSALYLCASSLVAGVHEQFFGPGTRLTVL.

This clonotype was seen more than once but under ten times. The chain is built from TRBV4-1 and TRBJ1-1, with 10 bases lining up with TRBD1. The CDR3 consists of 15 residues. Germline V lookup: CDR1 MGHRA, CDR2 YSYEKL. V dropped 3 bases and J dropped 0; count of bases not matched to a gene: 1. The CDR3 sequence: CASSQGQGMNTEAFF. CDR3 in DNA: TGCGCCAGCAGCCAGGGACAGGGGATGAACACTGAAGCTTTCTTT.

In its sample, this clonotype was seen many times. The CDR3 nucleotides read TGTGCCAGCTGGGAACTGGGACAAATCTACGAGCAGTACTTC. Translating gives CASWELGQIYEQYF. V gene TRBV2 combines with J gene TRBJ2-7; perhaps TRBD1 as D (6 bases). The ends were cut back, 8 bases at V and 3 bases at J, with 17 bases in the middle. Germline V CDR1 and CDR2: SNHLY, FYNNEI. The CDR3 extends over 14 amino acids. The full variable domain, completed using reference TRBV2 and TRBJ2-7, is EPEVTQTPSHQVTQMGQEVILRCVPISNHLYFYWYRQILGQKVEFLVSFYNNEISEKSEIFDDQFSVERPDGSNFTLKIRSTKLEDSAMYFCASWELGQIYEQYFGPGTRLTVT.

Remarks on this clonotype: A junction end diverges from the germline sequence, so it may reflect a read error. The genes are TRBV23-1 and TRBJ2-1; D perhaps matches TRBD2 (6 bases). TRBV23-1 is an ORF; its function is uncertain. This CDR3 spans 12 amino acids. The CDR3 sequence: CARSPERDEQFF. The CDR3 DNA reads TGCGCCCGCAGTCCCGAGCGGGATGAGCAGTTCTTC.

The chain recombines TRBV15 with TRBJ2-7; tentatively, D is TRBD2 (6 bases). Trimming shortened V by 0 bases and J by 2 bases, and 8 bases separated the two germline ends. In germline, CDR1 is LNHNV, CDR2 YYDKDF (reference sequence). The CDR3 sequence is 14 residues long. Here the CDR3 reads CATSREAGPYEQYF. The CDR3 region has the DNA TGTGCCACCAGCAGAGAAGCGGGTCCCTACGAGCAGTACTTC.

V gene TRBV6-2 or TRBV6-3 combines with J gene TRBJ2-3; 12 bases map to TRBD2. J lost 1 base, V lost 0 bases, and 5 bases had no gene match. The CDR3 contains 18 residues. Germline CDR1 and CDR2: MNHEY and SVGEGT. The CDR3 bases are TGTGCCAGCAGTTACTCTAGACTAGCGGGAGTGCGCACAGATACGCAGTATTTT. Translation: CASSYSRLAGVRTDTQYF.

The gene calls are TRBV6-5 and TRBJ2-3; D is possibly TRBD1 (7 bases). Trimming left V 4 bases short and J 2 bases short, with 13 bases between. There are 15 residues in the CDR3. CDR1 and CDR2 (germline): MNHEY, SVGAGI. CDR3 nucleotides: TGTGCCAGCAGTTGGAGGGGGCCCCTCACAGATACGCAGTATTTT. The encoded protein is CASSWRGPLTDTQYF.